The entry below gives a single T cell receptor beta chain sequence along with its context. Data came from immunoSEQ multiplex PCR; TCRdb stores just in-frame clones and leaves some out. The sample comprises roughly 200,000 clones, about 86% of which are singletons, and approximately 8.6% rests with the top ten. V lost 3 bases, J lost 4 bases, and 13 bases lay in between. CDR1 and CDR2 (germline): KGHSH, LQKENI. The CDR3 is 15 residues long. This sample stems from a study of blood T cell repertoires in COVID-19. In the study overall: The analysed material was cDNA or gDNA that came from T cells, B-cell-depleted T cells, or PBMCs.

The chain couples TRBV18 to TRBJ2-1; TRBD2 is a possible D gene (6 bases). Sequences were obtained from peripheral blood. This TCR came from a man aged 40-49 years with active or convalescent COVID-19. CDR3 DNA sequence: TGTGCCAGCTCACCGGTGGAGGGGCGGTACAATGAGCAGTTCTTC. Residues: CASSPVEGRYNEQFF.